A selection of T cell receptor beta chains follows, all from one sample in a study of cytomegalovirus exposure and HLA in healthy donors. Data came from immunoSEQ multiplex PCR; TCRdb stores just in-frame clones and leaves some out. The sample has 65,000 or so clones; 78% are singletons. Sequencing input: PBMCs. The receptors stem from a girl under 18 in good health and CMV-seropositive. Both conserved end residues are part of each CDR3. A D gene is named only where the DNA matches it firmly. Size values are once, few and many counts, or a class for expanded clones, and some rows have none.

d_gene	v_gene	j_gene	abundance	CDR3aa	CDR3nt
TRBD1	TRBV6-5	TRBJ2-7	once	CASSSGTGSYEQYF	TGTGCCAGCAGCTCCGGGACAGGGAGCTACGAGCAGTACTTC
-	TRBV6-1	TRBJ1-4	few	CASSGQSRVEKLFF	TGTGCCAGCAGTGGACAGAGCAGAGTTGAAAAACTGTTTTTT
TRBD1	TRBV6-5	TRBJ2-7	few	CASSSDRGIYEQYF	TGTGCCAGCAGTTCGGACAGGGGAATCTACGAGCAGTACTTC
TRBD1	TRBV7-9	TRBJ1-5	-	CASNTGGGQPQHF	TGTGCCAGCAATACAGGGGGCGGCCAGCCCCAGCATTTT
-	TRBV11-3	TRBJ2-1	-	CASSWGGGSGEQFF	TGTGCCAGCAGCTGGGGAGGGGGGAGCGGGGAGCAGTTCTTC
-	TRBV20-1	TRBJ2-1	-	CSATRTGEQFF	TGCAGTGCTACCCGGACTGGGGAGCAGTTCTTC
-	TRBV6-5	TRBJ1-4	-	CASSYSITDEKLFF	TGTGCCAGCAGTTACTCGATAACAGATGAAAAACTGTTTTTT
-	TRBV4-1	TRBJ1-1	-	CASSQPTANTEAFF	TGCGCCAGCAGCCAACCTACAGCTAACACTGAAGCTTTCTTT
TRBD2	TRBV27	TRBJ2-1	once	CASTSPGLANNEQFF	TGTGCCAGCACCTCACCGGGACTAGCTAACAATGAGCAGTTCTTC
TRBD1	TRBV6-5	TRBJ1-2	-	CASSNRDRGYGYTF	TGTGCCAGCAGTAACCGGGACAGGGGCTATGGCTACACCTTC
-	TRBV2	TRBJ1-3	-	CASSEDSLSGNTIYF	TGTGCCAGCAGTGAAGACTCCCTCTCTGGAAACACCATATATTTT
-	TRBV5-6	TRBJ2-7	-	CASSLDKRKYEQYF	TGTGCCAGCAGCTTGGACAAGCGGAAGTACGAGCAGTACTTC
-	TRBV4-3	TRBJ2-1	-	CASSQDRASEGGEQFF	TGCGCCAGCAGCCAAGATAGGGCTAGCGAGGGCGGTGAGCAGTTCTTC
TRBD1	TRBV4-1	TRBJ1-2	-	CASSQVGTGGSYGYTF	TGCGCCAGCAGCCAAGTCGGGACAGGGGGCAGCTATGGCTACACCTTC
-	TRBV30	TRBJ2-5	-	CAWSVLEETQYF	TGTGCCTGGAGTGTCCTCGAAGAGACCCAGTACTTC
-	TRBV7-2	TRBJ2-1	-	CASSLALLSNEQFF	TGTGCCAGCAGCTTAGCGCTACTATCCAATGAGCAGTTCTTC
TRBD2	TRBV30	TRBJ2-7	-	CAWRPGTSDEQYF	TGTGCCTGGAGACCCGGGACTAGCGACGAGCAGTACTTC
TRBD2	TRBV4-3	TRBJ2-1	-	CASSPVAGTSSYNEQFF	TGCGCCAGCAGCCCTGTGGCCGGGACTAGCTCCTACAATGAGCAGTTCTTC
TRBD1	TRBV7-2	TRBJ2-2	-	CASSLVTGGLAGELFF	TGTGCCAGCAGCTTAGTTACAGGGGGGTTAGCCGGGGAGCTGTTTTTT
TRBD2	TRBV5-4	TRBJ2-5	-	CASSPGGLAEETQYF	TGTGCCAGCAGCCCAGGGGGACTAGCGGAAGAGACCCAGTACTTC
TRBD2	TRBV28	TRBJ2-1	-	CASSLTTSDRNEQFF	TGTGCCAGCAGTTTGACGACTAGCGACCGCAATGAGCAGTTCTTC
TRBD2	TRBV11-3	TRBJ2-5	-	CASSRNTSGGVPGTQYF	TGTGCCAGCAGCCGCAATACTAGCGGGGGGGTTCCTGGGACCCAGTACTTC
TRBD1	TRBV6-1	TRBJ1-5	few	CASSVPGTGYDGNQPQHF	TGTGCCAGCAGTGTTCCCGGGACAGGGTACGACGGCAATCAGCCCCAGCATTTT
-	TRBV20-1	TRBJ2-7	few	CSATYSYEQYF	TGCAGTGCCACCTATTCCTACGAGCAGTACTTC
-	TRBV28	TRBJ2-7	-	CASTTFPSDRTYEQYF	TGTGCCAGCACCACATTCCCCTCCGACAGGACGTACGAGCAGTACTTC
-	TRBV30	TRBJ2-1	-	CAWSEDWGDNEQFF	TGTGCCTGGAGTGAAGACTGGGGGGACAATGAGCAGTTCTTC
-	TRBV4-1	TRBJ1-2	-	CASSQDPGYGYTF	TGCGCCAGCAGCCAAGATCCCGGTTATGGCTACACCTTC
-	TRBV4-2	TRBJ2-1	-	CASSLTRNEQFF	TGTGCCAGCAGCCTTACGAGAAATGAGCAGTTCTTC
-	TRBV11-2	TRBJ1-2	-	CASSLGLTYGYTF	TGTGCCAGCAGCTTAGGACTAACCTATGGCTACACCTTC
TRBD1	TRBV2	TRBJ1-1	-	CASSALSTGANTEAFF	TGTGCCAGCAGCGCGCTATCGACAGGGGCGAACACTGAAGCTTTCTTT
TRBD1	TRBV9	TRBJ2-3	-	CASSALGQGAGDTQYF	TGTGCCAGCAGCGCATTGGGACAGGGGGCGGGAGATACGCAGTATTTT
TRBD1	TRBV6-5	TRBJ1-1	once	CASRATRTGVAEAFF	TGTGCCAGCAGAGCAACCAGGACAGGGGTTGCTGAAGCTTTCTTT
TRBD2	TRBV4-2	TRBJ2-5	-	CASSQESGMLGETQYF	TGTGCCAGCAGCCAAGAGAGCGGGATGTTAGGGGAGACCCAGTACTTC
-	TRBV21-1	TRBJ2-1	-	CASSKVVTTRYNEQFF	TGTGCCAGCAGCAAAGTGGTGACTACCCGATACAATGAGCAGTTCTTC
-	TRBV6-5	TRBJ1-1	-	CASRDSTEAFF	TGTGCCAGCAGGGACAGCACTGAAGCTTTCTTT
TRBD1	TRBV29-1	TRBJ2-5	-	CSFSPTGGETQYF	TGCAGCTTTTCCCCTACAGGGGGTGAGACCCAGTACTTC
TRBD1	TRBV11-3	TRBJ1-2	-	CASSDPGQRYGYTF	TGTGCCAGCAGCGACCCGGGACAGAGGTATGGCTACACCTTC
-	TRBV5-1	TRBJ2-1	-	CASSLVVSSSYNEQFF	TGCGCCAGCAGCTTGGTCGTGTCGAGCTCCTACAATGAGCAGTTCTTC
-	TRBV5-1	TRBJ1-1	-	CASSSQSGVGMNTEAFF	TGCGCCAGCAGCTCCCAATCAGGGGTGGGCATGAACACTGAAGCTTTCTTT
TRBD2	TRBV7-2	TRBJ2-4	few	CASSGALAGVGIQYF	TGTGCCAGCAGCGGCGCCCTAGCGGGAGTCGGCATTCAGTACTTC
-	TRBV5-1	TRBJ1-3	-	CASSEKLSSGNTIYF	TGCGCCAGCAGCGAAAAACTGAGCTCTGGAAACACCATATATTTT
-	TRBV2	TRBJ1-1	few	CASSDTGGEAFF	TGTGCCAGCAGTGACACCGGGGGTGAAGCTTTCTTT
-	TRBV18	TRBJ1-2	-	CASSPYRDPLYGYTF	TGTGCCAGCTCACCCTACAGGGATCCCCTCTATGGCTACACCTTC
TRBD1	TRBV2	TRBJ1-1	-	CASSDLDRTGATEAFF	TGTGCCAGCAGTGATCTCGATAGGACAGGGGCAACTGAAGCTTTCTTT
-	TRBV6-6	TRBJ2-7	-	CASSSPYEQYF	TGTGCCAGCAGTTCTCCGTACGAGCAGTACTTC
-	TRBV29-1	TRBJ1-3	once	CSVRQTNTIYF	TGCAGCGTTAGACAGACAAACACCATATATTTT
-	TRBV4-2	TRBJ1-2	-	CASSQGDWPNYGYTF	TGTGCCAGCAGCCAAGGAGACTGGCCCAACTATGGCTACACCTTC
-	TRBV19	TRBJ2-7	-	CASGSGPSYEQYF	TGTGCCAGTGGGAGCGGGCCCTCCTACGAGCAGTACTTC
TRBD1	TRBV6-4	TRBJ2-2	-	CASKGQGDTGELFF	TGTGCCAGCAAGGGACAGGGGGACACCGGGGAGCTGTTTTTT
-	TRBV10-2	TRBJ2-2	-	CASSVVQGSTGELFF	TGCGCCAGCAGTGTCGTTCAGGGCTCTACCGGGGAGCTGTTTTTT
-	TRBV21-1	TRBJ2-7	-	CASSGGEQYF	TGTGCCAGCAGCGGCGGGGAGCAGTACTTC
-	TRBV20-1	TRBJ2-1	-	CSAADNEQFF	TGCAGTGCGGCTGACAATGAGCAGTTCTTC
TRBD1	TRBV5-4	TRBJ1-5	-	CASSLDGQGGGHF	TGTGCCAGCAGCTTGGACGGACAGGGAGGAGGGCATTTT
-	TRBV30	TRBJ2-3	-	CAWSVSPFTQYF	TGTGCCTGGAGTGTAAGCCCTTTTACGCAGTATTTT
-	TRBV7-9	TRBJ1-2	-	CASSSRVRGYTF	TGTGCCAGCAGCTCCAGGGTTCGTGGCTACACCTTC
TRBD1	TRBV2	TRBJ1-6	few	CASGTGPLHF	TGTGCCAGCGGGACAGGGCCCCTCCACTTT
TRBD2	TRBV4-1	TRBJ2-5	few	CASSQDRFGGGEETQYF	TGCGCCAGCAGCCAAGATCGGTTTGGGGGAGGGGAAGAGACCCAGTACTTC
-	TRBV25-1	TRBJ1-1	once	CASSDSDRPRAAFF	TGTGCCAGCAGTGACTCAGACAGGCCCAGGGCCGCTTTCTTT